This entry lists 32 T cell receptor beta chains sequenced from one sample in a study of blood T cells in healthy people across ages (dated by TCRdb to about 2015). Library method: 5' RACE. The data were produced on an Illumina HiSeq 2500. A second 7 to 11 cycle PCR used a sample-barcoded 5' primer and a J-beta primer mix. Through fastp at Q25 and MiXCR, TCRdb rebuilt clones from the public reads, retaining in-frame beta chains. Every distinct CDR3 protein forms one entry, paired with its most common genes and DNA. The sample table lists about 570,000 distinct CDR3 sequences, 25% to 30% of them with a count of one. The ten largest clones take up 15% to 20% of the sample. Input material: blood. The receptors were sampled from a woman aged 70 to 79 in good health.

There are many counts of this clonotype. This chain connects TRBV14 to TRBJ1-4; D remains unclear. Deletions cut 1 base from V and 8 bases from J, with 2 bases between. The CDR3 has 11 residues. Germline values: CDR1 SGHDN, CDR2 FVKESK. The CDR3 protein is CASSQAEKLFF. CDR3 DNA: TGTGCCAGCAGCCAAGCCGAAAAACTGTTTTTT.

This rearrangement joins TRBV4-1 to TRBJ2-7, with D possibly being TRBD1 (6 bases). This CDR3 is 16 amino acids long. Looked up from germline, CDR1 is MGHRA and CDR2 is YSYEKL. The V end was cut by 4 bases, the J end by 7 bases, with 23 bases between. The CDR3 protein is CASSLEIATGSEEQYF. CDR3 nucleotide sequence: TGCGCCAGCAGCCTCGAGATAGCCACAGGGTCGGAAGAGCAGTACTTC.

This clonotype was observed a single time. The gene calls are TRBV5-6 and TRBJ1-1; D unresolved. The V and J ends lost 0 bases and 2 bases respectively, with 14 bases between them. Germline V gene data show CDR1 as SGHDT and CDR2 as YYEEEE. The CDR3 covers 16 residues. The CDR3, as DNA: TGTGCCAGCAGCTTGGATCCGACAAGAGGTAACACTGAAGCTTTCTTT. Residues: CASSLDPTRGNTEAFF.

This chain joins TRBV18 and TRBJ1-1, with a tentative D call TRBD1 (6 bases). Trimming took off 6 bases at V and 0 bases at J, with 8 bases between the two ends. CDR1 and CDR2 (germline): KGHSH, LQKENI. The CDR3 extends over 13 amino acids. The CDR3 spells CASSGDMNTEAFF. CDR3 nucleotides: TGTGCCAGCTCCGGGGACATGAACACTGAAGCTTTCTTT.

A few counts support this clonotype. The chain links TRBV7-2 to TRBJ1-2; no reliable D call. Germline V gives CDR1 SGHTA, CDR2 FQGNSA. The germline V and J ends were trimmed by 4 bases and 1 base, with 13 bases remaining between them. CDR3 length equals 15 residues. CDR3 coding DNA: TGTGCCAGCAGCTCGCAAGTTGGGGATAACTATGGCTACACCTTC. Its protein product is CASSSQVGDNYGYTF.

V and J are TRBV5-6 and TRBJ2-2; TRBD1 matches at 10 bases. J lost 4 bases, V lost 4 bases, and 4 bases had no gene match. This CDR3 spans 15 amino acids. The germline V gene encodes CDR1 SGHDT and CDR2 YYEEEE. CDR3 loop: CASSLDRGRTGELFF. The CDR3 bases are TGTGCCAGCAGCCTTGACAGGGGGCGCACCGGGGAGCTGTTTTTT.

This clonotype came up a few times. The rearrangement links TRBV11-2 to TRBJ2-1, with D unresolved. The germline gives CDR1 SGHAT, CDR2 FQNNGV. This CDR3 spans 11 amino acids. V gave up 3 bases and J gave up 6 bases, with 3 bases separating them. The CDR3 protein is CASSFTNEQFF. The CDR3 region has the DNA TGTGCCAGCAGCTTTACCAATGAGCAGTTCTTC.

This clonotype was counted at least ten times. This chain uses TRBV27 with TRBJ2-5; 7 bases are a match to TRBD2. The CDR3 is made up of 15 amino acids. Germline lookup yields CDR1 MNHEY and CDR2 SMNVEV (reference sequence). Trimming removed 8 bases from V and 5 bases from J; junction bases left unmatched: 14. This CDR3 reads CASSLWGGSWETQYF. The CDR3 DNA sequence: TGTGCCAGCTCCCTTTGGGGGGGGTCCTGGGAGACCCAGTACTTC.

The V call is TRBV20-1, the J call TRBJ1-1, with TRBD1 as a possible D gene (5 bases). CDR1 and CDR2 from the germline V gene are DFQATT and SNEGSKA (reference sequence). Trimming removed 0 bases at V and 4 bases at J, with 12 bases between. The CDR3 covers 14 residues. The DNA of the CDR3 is TGCAGTGCTAGAGATTTCGAGAGGGGCACTGAAGCTTTCTTT. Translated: CSARDFERGTEAFF.

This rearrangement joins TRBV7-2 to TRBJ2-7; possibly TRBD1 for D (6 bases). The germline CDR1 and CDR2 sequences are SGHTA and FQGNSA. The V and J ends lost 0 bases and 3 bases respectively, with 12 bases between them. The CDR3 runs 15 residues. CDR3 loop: CASSLAPGHYYEQYF. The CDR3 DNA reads TGTGCCAGCAGCTTAGCTCCGGGACACTACTACGAGCAGTACTTC. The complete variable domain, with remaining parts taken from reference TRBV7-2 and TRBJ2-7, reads GAGVSQSPSNKVTEKGKDVELRCDPISGHTALYWYRQSLGQGLEFLIYFQGNSAPDKSGLPSDRFSAERTGGSVSTLTIQRTQQEDSAVYLCASSLAPGHYYEQYFGPGTRLTVT.

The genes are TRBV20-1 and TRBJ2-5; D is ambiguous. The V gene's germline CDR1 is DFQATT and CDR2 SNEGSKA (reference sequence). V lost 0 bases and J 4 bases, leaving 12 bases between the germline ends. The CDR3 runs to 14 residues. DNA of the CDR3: TGCAGTGCTAGAGATCTCGTAGTTATAGAGACCCAGTACTTC. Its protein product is CSARDLVVIETQYF.

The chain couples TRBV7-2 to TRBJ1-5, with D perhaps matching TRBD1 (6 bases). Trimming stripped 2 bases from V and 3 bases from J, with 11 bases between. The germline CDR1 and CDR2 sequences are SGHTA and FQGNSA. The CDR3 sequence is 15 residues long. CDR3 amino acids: CASSLSGQLNQPQHF. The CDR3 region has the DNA TGTGCCAGCAGCTTAAGCGGACAGCTCAATCAGCCCCAGCATTTT.

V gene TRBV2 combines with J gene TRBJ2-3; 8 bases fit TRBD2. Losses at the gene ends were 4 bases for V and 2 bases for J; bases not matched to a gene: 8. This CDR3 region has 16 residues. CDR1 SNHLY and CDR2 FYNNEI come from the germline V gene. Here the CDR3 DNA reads TGTGCCAGCAGTGTTATTCGGGGGGGCGCCACAGATACGCAGTATTTT. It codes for CASSVIRGGATDTQYF.

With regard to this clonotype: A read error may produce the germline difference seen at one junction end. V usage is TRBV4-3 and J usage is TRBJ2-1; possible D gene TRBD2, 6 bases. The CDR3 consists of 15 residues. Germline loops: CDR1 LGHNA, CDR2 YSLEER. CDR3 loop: CASSQADRDSHEQLF. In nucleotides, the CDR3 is TGCGCCAGCAGCCAAGCCGACCGGGACTCCCATGAGCAGCTCTTC.

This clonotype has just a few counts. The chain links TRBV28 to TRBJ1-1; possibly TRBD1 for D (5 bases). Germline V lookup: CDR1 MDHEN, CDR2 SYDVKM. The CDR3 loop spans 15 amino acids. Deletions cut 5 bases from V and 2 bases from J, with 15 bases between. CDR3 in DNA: TGTGCCAGCAGTCCGCTGTTAAGGGGTAACACTGAAGCTTTCTTT. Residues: CASSPLLRGNTEAFF.

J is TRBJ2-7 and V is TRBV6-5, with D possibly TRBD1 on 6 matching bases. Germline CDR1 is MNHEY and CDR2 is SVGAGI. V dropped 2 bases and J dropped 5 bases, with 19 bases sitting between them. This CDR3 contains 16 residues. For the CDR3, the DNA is TGTGCCAGCAGTTACACAGGGACATTGGACCCCCACGAGCAGTACTTC. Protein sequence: CASSYTGTLDPHEQYF.

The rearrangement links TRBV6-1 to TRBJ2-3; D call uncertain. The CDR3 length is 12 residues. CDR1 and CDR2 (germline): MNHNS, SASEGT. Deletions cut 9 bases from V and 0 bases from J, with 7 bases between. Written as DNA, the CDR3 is TGTGCCAGTACACTGAGCACAGATACGCAGTATTTT. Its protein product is CASTLSTDTQYF.

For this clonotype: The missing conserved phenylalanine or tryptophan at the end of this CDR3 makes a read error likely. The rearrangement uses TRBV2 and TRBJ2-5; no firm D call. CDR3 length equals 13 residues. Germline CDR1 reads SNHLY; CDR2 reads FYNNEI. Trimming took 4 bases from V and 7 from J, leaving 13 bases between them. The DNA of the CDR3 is TGTGCCAGCAGTGGAAGTATGGCCGGGACCCAGTACTCC. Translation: CASSGSMAGTQYS.

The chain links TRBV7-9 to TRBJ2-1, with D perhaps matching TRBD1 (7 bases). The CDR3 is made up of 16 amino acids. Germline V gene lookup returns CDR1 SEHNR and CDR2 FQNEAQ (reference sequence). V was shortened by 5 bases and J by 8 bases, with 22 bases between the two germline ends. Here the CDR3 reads CASSRLRQGGWDEQFF. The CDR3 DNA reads TGTGCCAGCAGCCGGCTAAGACAGGGAGGTTGGGATGAGCAGTTCTTC.

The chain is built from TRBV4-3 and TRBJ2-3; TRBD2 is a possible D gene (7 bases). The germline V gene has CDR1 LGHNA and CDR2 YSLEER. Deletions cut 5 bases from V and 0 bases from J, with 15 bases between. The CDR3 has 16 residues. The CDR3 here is CASSARGPPSTDTQYF. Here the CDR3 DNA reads TGCGCCAGCAGCGCGCGGGGGCCACCTAGCACAGATACGCAGTATTTT.

This chain's CDR3 is CASSLEGGEWTGELFF. CDR3 DNA sequence: TGTGCCAGCAGCTTAGAGGGGGGAGAATGGACCGGGGAGCTGTTTTTT. This chain joins TRBV7-2 and TRBJ2-2; D assignment may be TRBD1 or TRBD2 (6 bases each). Deletions cut 1 base from V and 5 bases from J, with 14 bases between. The CDR3 is 16 residues long. Germline loops: CDR1 SGHTA, CDR2 FQGNSA.

Written as DNA, the CDR3 is TGTGCCAGCAGCGATTCCCCCCAGGAGGGCTACACCTTC. Protein: CASSDSPQEGYTF. V and J are TRBV7-2 and TRBJ1-2; D is unclear. The germline V gene has CDR1 SGHTA and CDR2 FQGNSA. This CDR3 has 13 residues. Trimming cost V 5 bases and J 8 bases, with 15 bases left between them.

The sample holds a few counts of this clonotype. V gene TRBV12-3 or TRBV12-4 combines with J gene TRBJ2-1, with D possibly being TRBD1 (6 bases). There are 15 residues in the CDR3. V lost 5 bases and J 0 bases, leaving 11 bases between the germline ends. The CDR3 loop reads CASSTWGRSYNEQFF. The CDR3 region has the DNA TGTGCCAGCAGTACGTGGGGGCGCTCCTACAATGAGCAGTTCTTC.

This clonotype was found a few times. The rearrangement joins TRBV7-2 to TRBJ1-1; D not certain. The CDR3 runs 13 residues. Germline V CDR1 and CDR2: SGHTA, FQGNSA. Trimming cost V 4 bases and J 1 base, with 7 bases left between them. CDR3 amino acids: CASSSMPNTEAFF. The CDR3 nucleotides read TGTGCCAGCAGCTCAATGCCGAACACTGAAGCTTTCTTT.

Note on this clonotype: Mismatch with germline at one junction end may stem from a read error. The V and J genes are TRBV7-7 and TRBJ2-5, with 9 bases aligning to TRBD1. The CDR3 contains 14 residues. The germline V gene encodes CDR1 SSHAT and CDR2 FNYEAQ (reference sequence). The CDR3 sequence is CASSPGTGRETQYF. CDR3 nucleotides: TGTGCTAGCAGCCCGGGGACAGGGCGAGAGACCCAGTACTTC.

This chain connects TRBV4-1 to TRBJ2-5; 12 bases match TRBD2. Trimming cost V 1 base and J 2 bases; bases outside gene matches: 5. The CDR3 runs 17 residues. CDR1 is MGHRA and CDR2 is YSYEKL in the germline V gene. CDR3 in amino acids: CASSQGPLAGGQETQYF. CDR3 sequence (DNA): TGCGCCAGCAGCCAAGGCCCACTAGCGGGGGGACAAGAGACCCAGTACTTC.

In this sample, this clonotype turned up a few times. This chain's CDR3 is CASSPPRSAGNTIYF. CDR3 coding DNA: TGTGCCAGCAGCCCTCCAAGGTCGGCTGGAAACACCATATATTTT. This chain joins TRBV7-9 and TRBJ1-3; unclear D gene. Germline CDR1 SEHNR, CDR2 FQNEAQ (reference sequence). V was pared by 5 bases and J by 2 bases, with 13 bases between. This CDR3 is built from 15 residues.

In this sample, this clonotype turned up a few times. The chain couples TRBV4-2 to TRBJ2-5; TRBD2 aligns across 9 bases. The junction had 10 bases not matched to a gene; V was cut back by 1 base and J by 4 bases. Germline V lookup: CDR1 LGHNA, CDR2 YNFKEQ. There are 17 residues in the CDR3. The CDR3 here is CASSQGLAGGQLETQYF. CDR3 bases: TGTGCCAGCAGCCAAGGTCTTGCGGGGGGGCAATTAGAGACCCAGTACTTC.

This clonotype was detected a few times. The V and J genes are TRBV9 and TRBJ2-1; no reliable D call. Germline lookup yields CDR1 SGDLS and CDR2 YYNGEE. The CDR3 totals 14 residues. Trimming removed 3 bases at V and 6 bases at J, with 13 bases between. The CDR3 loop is CASSGAAPINEQFF. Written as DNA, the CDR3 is TGTGCCAGCAGCGGGGCGGCGCCTATCAATGAGCAGTTCTTC.

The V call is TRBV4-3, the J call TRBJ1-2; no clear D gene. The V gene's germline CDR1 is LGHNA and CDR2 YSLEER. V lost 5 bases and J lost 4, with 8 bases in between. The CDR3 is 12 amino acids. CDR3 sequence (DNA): TGCGCCAGCAGCGACGGGCCCTATGGCTACACCTTC. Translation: CASSDGPYGYTF.

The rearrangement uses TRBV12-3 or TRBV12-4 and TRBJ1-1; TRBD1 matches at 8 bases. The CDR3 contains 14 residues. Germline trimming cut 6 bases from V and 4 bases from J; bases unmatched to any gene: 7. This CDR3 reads CASSYDRGGTEAFF. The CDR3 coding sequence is TGTGCCAGCAGCTACGACAGGGGTGGCACTGAAGCTTTCTTT.

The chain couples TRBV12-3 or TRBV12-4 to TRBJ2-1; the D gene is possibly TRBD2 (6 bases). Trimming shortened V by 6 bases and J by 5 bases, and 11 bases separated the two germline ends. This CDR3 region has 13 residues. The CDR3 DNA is TGTGCCAGCAGCTCACTAGCCAACAATGAGCAGTTCTTC. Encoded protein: CASSSLANNEQFF.